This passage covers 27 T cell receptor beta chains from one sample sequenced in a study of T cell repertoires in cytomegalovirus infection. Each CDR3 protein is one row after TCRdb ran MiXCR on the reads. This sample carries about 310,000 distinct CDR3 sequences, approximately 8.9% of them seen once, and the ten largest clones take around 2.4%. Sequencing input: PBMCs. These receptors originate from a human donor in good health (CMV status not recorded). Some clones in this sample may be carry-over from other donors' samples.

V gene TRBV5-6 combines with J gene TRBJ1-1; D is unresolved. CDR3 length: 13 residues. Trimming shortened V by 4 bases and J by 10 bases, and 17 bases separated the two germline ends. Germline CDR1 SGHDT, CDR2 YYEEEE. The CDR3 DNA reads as TGTGCCAGCAGCCATCCAACCAAATATCGAGCTTTCTTT. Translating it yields CASSHPTKYRAFF.

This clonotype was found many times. The CDR3 nucleotides read TGCGCCAGCAGTCTCGATCAGCCCCAGCATTTT. Its protein product is CASSLDQPQHF. The chain is built from TRBV23-1 and TRBJ1-5; D is unclear. TRBV23-1 is identified as an open reading frame with a role that is uncertain. The CDR3 consists of 11 residues. Trimming shortened V by 4 bases and J by 5 bases, and 3 bases separated the two germline ends.

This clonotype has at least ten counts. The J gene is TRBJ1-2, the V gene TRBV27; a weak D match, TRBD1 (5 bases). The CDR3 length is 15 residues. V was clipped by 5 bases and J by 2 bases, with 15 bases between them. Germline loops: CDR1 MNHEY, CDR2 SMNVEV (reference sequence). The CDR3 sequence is CASSPSWGTNYGYTF. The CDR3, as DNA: TGTGCCAGCAGTCCCTCGTGGGGCACCAACTATGGCTACACCTTC.

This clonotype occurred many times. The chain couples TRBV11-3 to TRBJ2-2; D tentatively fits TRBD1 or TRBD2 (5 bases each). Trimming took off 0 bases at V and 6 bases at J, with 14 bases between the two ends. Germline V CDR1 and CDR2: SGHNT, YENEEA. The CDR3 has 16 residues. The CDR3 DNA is TGTGCCAGCAGCTTAGAATATTCCGGGACCCCCGGGGAGCTGTTTTTT. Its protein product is CASSLEYSGTPGELFF.

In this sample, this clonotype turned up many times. The CDR3 region is CASSEYGVAGGQYNEQFF. As DNA, the CDR3 is TGTGCCAGCAGTGAATACGGAGTAGCGGGGGGGCAGTACAATGAGCAGTTCTTC. The chain combines TRBV25-1 with TRBJ2-1, with 11 bases that match TRBD2. The CDR3 runs 18 residues. V shed 0 bases and J 4 bases; nucleotides not matched to a gene: 8. The germline gives CDR1 MGHDK, CDR2 SYGVNS.

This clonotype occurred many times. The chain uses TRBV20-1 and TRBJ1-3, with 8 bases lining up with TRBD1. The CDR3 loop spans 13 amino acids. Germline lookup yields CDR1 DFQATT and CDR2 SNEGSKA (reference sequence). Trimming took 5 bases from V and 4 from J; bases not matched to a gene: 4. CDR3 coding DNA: TGCAGTGCTGGACAGGGTTCAGGAAACACCATATATTTT. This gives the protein CSAGQGSGNTIYF.

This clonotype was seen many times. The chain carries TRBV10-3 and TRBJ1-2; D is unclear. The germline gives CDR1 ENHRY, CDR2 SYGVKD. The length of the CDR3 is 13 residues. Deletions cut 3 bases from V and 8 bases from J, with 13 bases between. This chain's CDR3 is CAISEEGGIGYTF. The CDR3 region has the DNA TGTGCCATCAGTGAAGAGGGAGGGATCGGCTACACCTTC.

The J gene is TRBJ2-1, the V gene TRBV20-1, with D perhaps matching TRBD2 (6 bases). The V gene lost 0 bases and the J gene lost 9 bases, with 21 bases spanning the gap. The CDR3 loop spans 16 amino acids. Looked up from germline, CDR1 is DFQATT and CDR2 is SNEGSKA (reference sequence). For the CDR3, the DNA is TGCAGTGCTAGAGAAGTAGGACGGGAGTCTAGTGGTGAGCAGTTCTTC. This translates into CSAREVGRESSGEQFF.

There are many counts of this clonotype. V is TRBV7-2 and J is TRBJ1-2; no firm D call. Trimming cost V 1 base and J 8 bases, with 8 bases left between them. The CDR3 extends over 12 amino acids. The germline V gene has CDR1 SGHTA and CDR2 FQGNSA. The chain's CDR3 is CASSLETLGYTF. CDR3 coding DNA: TGTGCCAGCAGCTTAGAGACCCTCGGCTACACCTTC.

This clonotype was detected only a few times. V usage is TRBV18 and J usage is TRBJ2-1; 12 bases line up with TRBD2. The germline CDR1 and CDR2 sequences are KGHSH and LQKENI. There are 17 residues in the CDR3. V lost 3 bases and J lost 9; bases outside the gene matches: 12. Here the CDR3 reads CASSPWTSGAILGEQFF. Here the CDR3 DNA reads TGTGCCAGCTCACCCTGGACTAGCGGGGCGATATTGGGTGAGCAGTTCTTC. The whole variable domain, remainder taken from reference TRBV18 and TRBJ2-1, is NAGVMQNPRHLVRRRGQEARLRCSPMKGHSHVYWYRQLPEEGLKFMVYLQKENIIDESGMPKERFSAEFPKEGPSILRIQQVVRGDSAAYFCASSPWTSGAILGEQFFGPGTRLTVL.

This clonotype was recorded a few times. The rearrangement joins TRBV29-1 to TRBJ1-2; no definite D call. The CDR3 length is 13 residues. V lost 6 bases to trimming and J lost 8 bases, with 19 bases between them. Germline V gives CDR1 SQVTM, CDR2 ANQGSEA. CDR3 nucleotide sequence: TGCAGCGTATCCAGACTATTGCTGGGAGGCTACACCTTC. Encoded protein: CSVSRLLLGGYTF.

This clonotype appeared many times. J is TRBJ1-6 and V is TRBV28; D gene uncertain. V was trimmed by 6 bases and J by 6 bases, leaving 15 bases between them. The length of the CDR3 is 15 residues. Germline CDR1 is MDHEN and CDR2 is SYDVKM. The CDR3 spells CASSSNGVVNSPLHF. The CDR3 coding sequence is TGTGCCAGCAGCTCTAACGGGGTAGTTAATTCACCCCTCCACTTT.

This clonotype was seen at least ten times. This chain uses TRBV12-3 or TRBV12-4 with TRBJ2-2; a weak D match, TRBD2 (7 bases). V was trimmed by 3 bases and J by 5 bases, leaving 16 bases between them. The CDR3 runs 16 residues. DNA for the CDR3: TGTGCCAGCAGTTTCCGTGGGGGGGCAGGTACCGGGGAGCTGTTTTTT. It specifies CASSFRGGAGTGELFF.

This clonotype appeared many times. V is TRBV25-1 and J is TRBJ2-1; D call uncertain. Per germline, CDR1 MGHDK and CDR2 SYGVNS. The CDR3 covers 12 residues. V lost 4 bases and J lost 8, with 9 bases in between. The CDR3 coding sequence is TGTGCCAGCAGTGTCGATAGTGATGAGCAGTTCTTC. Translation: CASSVDSDEQFF.

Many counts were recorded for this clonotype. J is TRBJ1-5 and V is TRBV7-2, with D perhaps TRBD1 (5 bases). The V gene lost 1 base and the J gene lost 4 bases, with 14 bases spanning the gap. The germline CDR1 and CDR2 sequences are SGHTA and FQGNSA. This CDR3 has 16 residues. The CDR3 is CASSLGTGTANQPQHF. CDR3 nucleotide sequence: TGTGCCAGCAGCTTAGGAACGGGGACTGCTAATCAGCCCCAGCATTTT.

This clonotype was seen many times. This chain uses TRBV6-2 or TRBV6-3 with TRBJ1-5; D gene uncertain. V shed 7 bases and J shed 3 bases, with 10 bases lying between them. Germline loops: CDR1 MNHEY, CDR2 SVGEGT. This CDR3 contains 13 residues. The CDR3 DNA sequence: TGTGCCAGCACCTGGGCTCACAATCAGCCCCAGCATTTT. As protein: CASTWAHNQPQHF.

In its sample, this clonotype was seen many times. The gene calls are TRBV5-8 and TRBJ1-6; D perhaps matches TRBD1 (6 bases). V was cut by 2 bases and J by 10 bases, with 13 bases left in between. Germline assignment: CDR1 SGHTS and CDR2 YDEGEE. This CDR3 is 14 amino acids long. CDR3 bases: TGTGCCAGCAGCTTTCCCCAGGGGCGGTCACCCCTCCACTTT. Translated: CASSFPQGRSPLHF. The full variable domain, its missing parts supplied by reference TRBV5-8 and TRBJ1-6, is EAGVTQSPTHLIKTRGQQATLRCSPISGHTSVYWYQQALGLGLQFLLWYDEGEERNRGNFPPRFSGRQFPNYSSELNVNALELEDSALYLCASSFPQGRSPLHFGNGTRLTVT.

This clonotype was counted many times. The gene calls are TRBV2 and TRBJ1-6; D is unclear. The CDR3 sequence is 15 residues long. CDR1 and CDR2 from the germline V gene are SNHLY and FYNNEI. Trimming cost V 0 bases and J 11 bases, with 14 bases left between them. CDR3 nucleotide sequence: TGTGCCAGCAGTGAAGCGCACGGGGATACGGCACCCCTCCACTTT. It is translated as CASSEAHGDTAPLHF. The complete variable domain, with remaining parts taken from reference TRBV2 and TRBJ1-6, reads EPEVTQTPSHQVTQMGQEVILRCVPISNHLYFYWYRQILGQKVEFLVSFYNNEISEKSEIFDDQFSVERPDGSNFTLKIRSTKLEDSAMYFCASSEAHGDTAPLHFGNGTRLTVT.

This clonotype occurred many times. The CDR3 region has the DNA TGTGCCAGCAGTGAACGTAAGGGGTACCAAGAGACCCAGTACTTC. As protein: CASSERKGYQETQYF. V usage is TRBV2 and J usage is TRBJ2-5; the D gene is possibly TRBD1 (5 bases). Germline lookup yields CDR1 SNHLY and CDR2 FYNNEI. V was pared by 2 bases and J by 0 bases, with 10 bases between. CDR3 length: 15 amino acids.

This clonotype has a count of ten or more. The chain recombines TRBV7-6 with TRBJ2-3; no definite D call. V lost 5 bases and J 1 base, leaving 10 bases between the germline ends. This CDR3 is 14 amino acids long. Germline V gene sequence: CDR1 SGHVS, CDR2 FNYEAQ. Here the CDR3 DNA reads TGTGCCAGCAGCCCGTCGCTGCGCACAGATACGCAGTATTTT. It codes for CASSPSLRTDTQYF.

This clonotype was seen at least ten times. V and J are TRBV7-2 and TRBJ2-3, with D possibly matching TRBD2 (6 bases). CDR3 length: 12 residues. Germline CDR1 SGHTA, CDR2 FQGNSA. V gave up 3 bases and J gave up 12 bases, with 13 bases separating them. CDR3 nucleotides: TGTGCCAGCAGCTTTCCCCTAGCGACCCAGTATTTT. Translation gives CASSFPLATQYF.

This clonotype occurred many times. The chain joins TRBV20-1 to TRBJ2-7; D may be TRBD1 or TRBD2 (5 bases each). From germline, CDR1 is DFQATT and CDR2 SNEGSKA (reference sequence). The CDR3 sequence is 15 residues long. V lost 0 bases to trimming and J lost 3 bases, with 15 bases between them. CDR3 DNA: TGCAGTGCTAGAGATCCGAGAGGGGTTTACTACGAGCAGTACGTC. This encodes CSARDPRGVYYEQYV.

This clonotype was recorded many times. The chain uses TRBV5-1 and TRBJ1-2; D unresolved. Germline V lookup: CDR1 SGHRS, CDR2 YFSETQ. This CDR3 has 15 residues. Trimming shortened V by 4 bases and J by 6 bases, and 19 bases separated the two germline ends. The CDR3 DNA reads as TGCGCCAGCAGCACGAGCGGACCGACCCGACATGGCTACACCTTC. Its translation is CASSTSGPTRHGYTF.

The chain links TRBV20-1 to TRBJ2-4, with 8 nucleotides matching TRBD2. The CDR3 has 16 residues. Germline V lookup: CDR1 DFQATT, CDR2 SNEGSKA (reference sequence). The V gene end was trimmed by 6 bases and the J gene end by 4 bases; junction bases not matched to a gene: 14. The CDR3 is CSARLTGGGPKNIQYF. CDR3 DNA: TGCAGTGCCCGACTAACGGGCGGGGGGCCAAAAAACATTCAGTACTTC.

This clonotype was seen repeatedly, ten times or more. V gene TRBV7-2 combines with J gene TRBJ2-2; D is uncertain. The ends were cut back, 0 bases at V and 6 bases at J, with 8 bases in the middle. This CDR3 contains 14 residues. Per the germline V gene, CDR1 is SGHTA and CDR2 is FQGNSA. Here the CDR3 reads CASSLAGRAGELFF. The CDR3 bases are TGTGCCAGCAGCTTAGCGGGCCGGGCCGGGGAGCTGTTTTTT. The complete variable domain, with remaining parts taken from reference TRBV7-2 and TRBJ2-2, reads GAGVSQSPSNKVTEKGKDVELRCDPISGHTALYWYRQSLGQGLEFLIYFQGNSAPDKSGLPSDRFSAERTGGSVSTLTIQRTQQEDSAVYLCASSLAGRAGELFFGEGSRLTVL.

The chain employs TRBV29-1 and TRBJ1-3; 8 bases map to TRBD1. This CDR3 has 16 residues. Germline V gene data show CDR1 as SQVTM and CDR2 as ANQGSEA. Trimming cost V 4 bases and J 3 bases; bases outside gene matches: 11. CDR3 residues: CSVGDPGGKGGNTIYF. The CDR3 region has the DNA TGCAGCGTTGGAGACCCAGGGGGCAAGGGTGGAAACACCATATATTTT.

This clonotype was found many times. CDR3 protein: CASSQVQGVYTEAFF. The DNA for the CDR3 is TGTGCCAGCAGCCAAGTACAGGGGGTGTACACTGAAGCTTTCTTT. This chain joins TRBV14 and TRBJ1-1; 8 nucleotides align to TRBD1. The germline CDR1 and CDR2 sequences are SGHDN and FVKESK. The trim removed 1 base at V and 3 bases at J, leaving 4 bases unmatched. CDR3 length: 15 residues.